Listed below are T cell receptor beta chains from one sample, sequenced in a study of PD-1 blockade in classical Hodgkin lymphoma. Method: immunoSEQ multiplex PCR; TCRdb's copy keeps in-frame clones and lacks some. This repertoire shows some 58,000 clones, 75% to 95% found once; its top ten account for 10%. The specimen was peripheral blood mononuclear cells (PBMCs), collected before the fourth cycle of nivolumab. All receptors come from a human donor with classical Hodgkin lymphoma. Both conserved end residues are part of each CDR3. The D gene is left open where the match is weak. Only some rows state a clone size, as once, few, many or a class for expanded clones.

v_call,j_call,d_call,clone_size,cdr3_aa,cdr3_nt
TRBV5-1,TRBJ1-4,NA,NA,CASSQLWGRGEKLFF,TGCGCCAGCAGCCAACTCTGGGGCCGAGGTGAAAAACTGTTTTTT
TRBV2,TRBJ1-3,NA,NA,CASTGRGNGNTIYF,TGTGCCAGCACCGGTCGGGGGAATGGAAACACCATATATTTT
TRBV9,TRBJ2-7,NA,NA,CASSLTGTTSYEQYF,TGTGCCAGCAGCCTAACCGGGACAACGTCCTACGAGCAGTACTTC
TRBV27,TRBJ2-5,NA,NA,CASSFRQQETQYF,TGTGCCAGCAGTTTTCGCCAGCAAGAGACCCAGTACTTC
TRBV2,TRBJ2-5,NA,NA,CAVRPDTYQETQYF,TGTGCCGTTCGTCCGGACACCTACCAAGAGACCCAGTACTTC
TRBV5-1,TRBJ1-2,NA,NA,CASSLEAARTNYGYTF,TGCGCCAGCAGCTTGGAGGCAGCCAGAACTAACTATGGCTACACCTTC
TRBV18,TRBJ2-5,NA,NA,CASSPLEGETQYF,TGTGCCAGCTCACCCCTGGAGGGAGAGACCCAGTACTTC
TRBV29-1,TRBJ2-7,TRBD2,NA,CSVYGTSGAYEQYF,TGCAGCGTTTATGGGACTAGCGGCGCCTACGAGCAGTACTTC
TRBV6-1,TRBJ2-3,NA,NA,CASSEQGRARDTQYF,TGTGCCAGCAGTGAACAGGGGCGAGCGAGGGATACGCAGTATTTT
TRBV5-7,TRBJ1-2,NA,few,CASSLAQGNGYTF,TGTGCCAGCAGCTTGGCGCAGGGGAATGGCTACACCTTC
TRBV2,TRBJ1-2,TRBD1,NA,CASSDNRGSIYGYTF,TGTGCCAGCAGTGACAACAGGGGATCTATCTATGGCTACACCTTC
TRBV4-1,TRBJ1-4,NA,NA,CASSQEGDNEKLFF,TGCGCCAGCAGCCAAGAAGGGGACAATGAAAAACTGTTTTTT
TRBV19,TRBJ1-2,NA,NA,CASSIFRETLRLHLPYYGYTF,TGTGCCAGTAGTATTTTCAGGGAGACCCTGCGCCTACATCTACCGTACTATGGCTACACCTTC
TRBV14,TRBJ2-7,NA,once,CASSQEVLYRGGEQYF,TGTGCCAGCAGCCAAGAAGTCCTCTACAGGGGAGGCGAGCAGTACTTC